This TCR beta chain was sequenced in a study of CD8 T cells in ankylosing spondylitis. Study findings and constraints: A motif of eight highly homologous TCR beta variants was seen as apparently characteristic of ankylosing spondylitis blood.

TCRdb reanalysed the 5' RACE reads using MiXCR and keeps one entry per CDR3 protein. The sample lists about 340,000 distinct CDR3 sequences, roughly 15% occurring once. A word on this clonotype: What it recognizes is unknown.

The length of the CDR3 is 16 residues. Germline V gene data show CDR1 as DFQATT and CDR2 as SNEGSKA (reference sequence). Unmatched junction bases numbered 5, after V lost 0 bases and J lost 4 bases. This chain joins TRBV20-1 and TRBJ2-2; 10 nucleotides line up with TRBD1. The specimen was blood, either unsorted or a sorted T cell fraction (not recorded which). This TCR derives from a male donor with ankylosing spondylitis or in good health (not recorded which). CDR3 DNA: TGCAGTGCTAGAGATGGCGGACAGGGGGTCACCGGGGAGCTGTTTTTT. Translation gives CSARDGGQGVTGELFF.